This T cell receptor beta chain derives from a study of T cell responses to AZD1222 COVID-19 vaccine. Study-wide results and limits: White British people made up most donors, females outnumbered males, and clonal diversity was possibly underestimated. Spike-specific TCR breadth and depth grew following two AZD1222 doses. At baseline, just a handful of AZD1222 recipients tested seropositive.

The length of the CDR3 is 13 residues. Trimming took 0 bases from V and 1 from J, leaving 6 bases between them. Germline V gene data show CDR1 as GTSNPN and CDR2 as SVGIG (reference sequence). As regards this clone: Antigen: not known.

The assay was immunoSEQ multiplex PCR, and TCRdb's table has in-frame clones only and misses some. Here the sample spans more than 85,000 clones, 89% being singletons. V is TRBV30 and J is TRBJ1-1; D gene uncertain. The TCR comes from an adult who received the AZD1222 COVID-19 vaccine. The sample was peripheral blood, taken 28 days after the second AZD1222 dose. CDR3 sequence: CAWSVQGNTEAFF. The CDR3 nucleotides are TGTGCCTGGAGTGTACAAGGGAACACTGAAGCTTTCTTT.